This is a list of T cell receptor beta chains from one sample in a study of neoadjuvant anti-PD-1 for oral cavity cancer. Measured with immunoSEQ multiplex PCR; TCRdb has only the in-frame clones, and not every one. The table shows 72,000 or so clones, with 70% to 90% occurring only once. The source material was PBMCs, sampled after nivolumab (anti-PD-1) treatment. The receptors shown here come from a person between 40 and 80 years old with oral cavity squamous cell carcinoma. Each CDR3 is given with its conserved first and last residue. Fields, in order: D gene, V gene, J gene, clone size, CDR3 protein. D genes are given only for firm matches. Clone size appears in some rows only: once, few, many, or a class for an expanded clone.

NA	TRBV6-1	TRBJ2-1	NA	CASRPSYNEQFF
NA	TRBV30	TRBJ2-7	NA	CAWLIQDRKPYEQYF
TRBD1	TRBV28	TRBJ2-7	NA	CASSLTGGFNEQYF
NA	TRBV29-1	TRBJ1-1	NA	CSVVPALTIEAFF
NA	TRBV5-1	TRBJ2-1	NA	CASSLRTPDEQFF
TRBD1	TRBV7-6	TRBJ2-2	NA	CASSPPKKDRVPGELFF
NA	TRBV30	TRBJ1-5	few	CAWSGGINQPQHF
TRBD1	TRBV27	TRBJ2-7	NA	CASSYRGNPYEQYF
NA	TRBV2	TRBJ2-2	NA	CASKGPVVTGELFF
NA	TRBV25-1	TRBJ1-2	NA	CASSQEGMHYGYTF
NA	TRBV11-2	TRBJ2-5	NA	CASSNRVYQETQYF
NA	TRBV6-4	TRBJ1-2	NA	CASSDAAEDYGYTF
NA	TRBV4-2	TRBJ2-3	NA	CASSQEVTRGDTQYF
NA	TRBV19	TRBJ1-3	NA	CASSIAPSSSGNTIYF
NA	TRBV19	TRBJ2-5	NA	CASSIWLQETQYF
NA	TRBV11-2	TRBJ2-1	few	CASSSIQGWNEQFF
TRBD1	TRBV29-1	TRBJ1-3	few	CSAGQGNGNTIYF
NA	TRBV30	TRBJ1-1	few	CAWNDRGLDTEAFF
NA	TRBV7-9	TRBJ1-3	NA	CASSFSAMYKGSGNTIYF
NA	TRBV19	TRBJ1-3	few	CASSMWGSGNTIYF
TRBD2	TRBV5-1	TRBJ2-3	NA	CASSLQNIPGLEVDTQYF
NA	TRBV10-3	TRBJ1-1	few	CAISQDSWDTEAFF
TRBD1	TRBV6-5	TRBJ1-5	NA	CASRKGTEKHQPQHF
TRBD1	TRBV7-8	TRBJ1-2	once	CASSPPGTGVRGYTF
TRBD1	TRBV28	TRBJ1-5	NA	CASSFWDRGLGWTQHF
NA	TRBV4-1	TRBJ1-4	NA	CASSQLGGEKLFF
TRBD1	TRBV5-1	TRBJ1-1	NA	CASSLEGARGTEAFF
TRBD1	TRBV6-5	TRBJ1-1	NA	CATFDRGRGIGKAFF
TRBD2	TRBV4-1	TRBJ2-3	NA	CASSQGLTSGARDTQYF
NA	TRBV6-4	TRBJ2-1	few	CASSDWKGGEQFF
NA	TRBV6-1	TRBJ1-1	many	CASSELGRSEAFF
TRBD2	TRBV10-3	TRBJ2-2	once	CAISESSKRGNTGELFF
NA	TRBV2	TRBJ2-7	NA	CASSEVYEQYF
NA	TRBV5-1	TRBJ1-1	NA	CASSLGAAMNTEAFF
NA	TRBV27	TRBJ1-1	NA	CASSAWGGGVPEAFF
TRBD1	TRBV30	TRBJ1-1	NA	CASGGQDTEAFF
NA	TRBV11-2	TRBJ2-1	NA	CASSLVSRNEQFF
NA	TRBV5-4	TRBJ2-5	NA	CASSLGRVGSKTQYF
NA	TRBV28	TRBJ1-2	once	CASSLNYGYTF
TRBD1	TRBV19	TRBJ1-2	NA	CASSTLQGRTYGYTF
TRBD2	TRBV9	TRBJ2-2	NA	CASSVGSSGSGGELFF
TRBD2	TRBV7-2	TRBJ2-7	NA	CASSFTSGSRLEQYF
NA	TRBV4-1	TRBJ2-3	NA	CASSQEWGSTDTQYF
NA	TRBV30	TRBJ2-3	once	CAWSGSGTDTQYF
NA	TRBV30	TRBJ2-3	few	CAWSVVYSGGRDFTDTQYF
TRBD1	TRBV7-9	TRBJ1-1	NA	CASSEQGALGTEAFF
NA	TRBV4-2	TRBJ1-5	NA	CASSQDIYVRGQYSNQPQHF
NA	TRBV9	TRBJ1-3	NA	CASSVYSTSSGNTIYF
NA	TRBV30	TRBJ2-2	NA	CASDSNTGELFF
NA	TRBV2	TRBJ2-5	NA	CASSGKVPRKTQYF
TRBD2	TRBV6-4	TRBJ2-3	NA	CASSSVGTSGTDTQYF
NA	TRBV29-1	TRBJ1-1	NA	CSVDGGVSDEAFF